The 12 T cell receptor beta chains in this list originate from one sample, sequenced in a study of early T cells in non-severe SARS-CoV-2 infection (dated by TCRdb to the early 2020s). The method was 5' RACE. The sequencing machine was a NextSeq 500. The public reads were reanalyzed by TCRdb: fastp trimming at Q25, MiXCR alignment, in-frame beta chains only. Rows are unified per CDR3 protein, each entry keeping the most common DNA and genes. The sample table records 100,000 to 120,000 distinct CDR3 sequences; 10% to 15% of these occur just once. 3.8% of the sample is in the top ten clones. Sequenced here: whole blood, sampled at baseline. The source is an adult who was a healthcare worker with PCR-confirmed SARS-CoV-2 infection or an uninfected control (not recorded which).

This clonotype occurred many times. The CDR3 bases are TGCAGTGCTAGAGCCCAAGGACAGGGGAGCTATGGCTACACCTTC. This gives the protein CSARAQGQGSYGYTF. V usage is TRBV20-1 and J usage is TRBJ1-2; 9 nucleotides align to TRBD1. The germline gives CDR1 DFQATT, CDR2 SNEGSKA (reference sequence). Unmatched junction bases numbered 7, after V lost 1 base and J lost 4 bases. The CDR3 has 15 amino acids.

The chain has TRBV29-1 and TRBJ1-2; 9 bases are shared with TRBD1. Germline V CDR1 and CDR2: SQVTM, ANQGSEA. J lost 6 bases, V lost 7 bases, and 9 bases had no gene match. The CDR3 runs to 13 residues. CDR3 amino acids: CSARTGERDGYTF. The CDR3 nucleotides are TGCAGCGCACGGACAGGGGAGAGGGATGGCTACACCTTC.

The chain joins TRBV3-1 to TRBJ2-3; possibly TRBD2 for D (6 bases). Between the trimmed V and J ends, which lost 4 bases and 4 bases, there was a span of 9 bases. The length of the CDR3 is 13 residues. The germline gives CDR1 LGHDT, CDR2 YNNKEL (reference sequence). This chain's CDR3 is CASSRDLPDTQYF. As DNA, the CDR3 is TGTGCCAGCAGCCGGGACTTGCCAGATACGCAGTATTTT.

Only a few counts were recorded for this clonotype. The chain is built from TRBV2 and TRBJ2-5; D possibly corresponds to TRBD1 (5 bases). Trimming pared 8 bases from V and 1 base from J, leaving 8 bases between. Germline lookup yields CDR1 SNHLY and CDR2 FYNNEI. This CDR3 contains 12 residues. CDR3 region: CASQGLQETQYF. The CDR3 DNA sequence: TGTGCCAGCCAGGGTCTCCAAGAGACCCAGTACTTC.

This chain uses TRBV7-9 with TRBJ1-5, with D hard to call. The CDR3 covers 15 residues. Germline V gives CDR1 SEHNR, CDR2 FQNEAQ (reference sequence). V was cut by 0 bases and J by 0 bases, with 6 bases left in between. The DNA for the CDR3 is TGTGCCAGCAGCTTAGCTCCCGGTAGCAATCAGCCCCAGCATTTT. Protein: CASSLAPGSNQPQHF.

The chain employs TRBV5-6 and TRBJ2-7, with D possibly being TRBD1 (5 bases). Trimming stripped 0 bases from V and 4 bases from J, with 11 bases between. This CDR3 is built from 14 residues. Germline CDR1 SGHDT, CDR2 YYEEEE. CDR3 coding DNA: TGTGCCAGCAGCTTGGTTTCAGGGAATTACGAGCAGTACTTC. It is translated as CASSLVSGNYEQYF.

The rearrangement links TRBV2 to TRBJ2-4, with 10 bases matching TRBD1. The CDR3 spans 12 residues. The junction had 8 bases not matched to a gene; V was cut back by 6 bases and J by 15 bases. The germline gives CDR1 SNHLY, CDR2 FYNNEI. CDR3 in amino acids: CASSLGDRGGYF. As DNA, the CDR3 is TGTGCCAGCAGCCTGGGGGACAGGGGAGGGTACTTC.

In its sample, this clonotype was seen a few times. This rearrangement joins TRBV18 to TRBJ1-1; no firm D call. The CDR3 contains 15 residues. Per germline, CDR1 KGHSH and CDR2 LQKENI. V lost 0 bases, J lost 0 bases, and 8 bases lay in between. CDR3 sequence: CASSPPEVMNTEAFF. In DNA, the CDR3 is TGTGCCAGCTCACCACCTGAAGTAATGAACACTGAAGCTTTCTTT.

This clonotype is a singleton in its sample. DNA of the CDR3: TGCGCCAGCAGCTTGGAATACGGACCGAACGAGCAGTACTTC. This translates into CASSLEYGPNEQYF. The J gene is TRBJ2-7, the V gene TRBV5-1; D gene uncertain. Germline V gene sequence: CDR1 SGHRS, CDR2 YFSETQ. This CDR3 has 14 amino acids. The V end was cut by 0 bases, the J end by 5 bases, with 12 bases between.

V is TRBV11-3 and J is TRBJ2-7; the match to TRBD2 covers 10 bases. This CDR3 has 17 residues. Trimming removed 0 bases from V and 4 bases from J; junction bases left unmatched: 9. From germline, CDR1 is SGHNT and CDR2 YENEEA. The DNA of the CDR3 is TGTGCCAGCAGCTTAGATCTTGGACTAGCGGCCACTTACGAGCAGTACTTC. Amino acids: CASSLDLGLAATYEQYF.

The sample holds a few counts of this clonotype. This sequence joins TRBV19 and TRBJ2-2; 10 bases map to TRBD2. V was clipped by 4 bases and J by 0 bases; unmatched bases: 8. The CDR3 is made up of 18 amino acids. Per germline, CDR1 LNHDA and CDR2 SQIVND (reference sequence). CDR3 sequence reads: CASSSLGLAVTNTGELFF. The CDR3 DNA sequence: TGTGCCAGTAGTAGCCTCGGACTAGCGGTGACGAACACCGGGGAGCTGTTTTTT.

This clonotype has a handful of counts. The chain joins TRBV6-6 to TRBJ1-5; D is possibly TRBD1 (5 bases). CDR3 size: 14 residues. V lost 0 bases and J 4 bases, leaving 7 bases between the germline ends. CDR1 MNHNY and CDR2 SVGAGI come from the germline V gene (reference sequence). CDR3 sequence: CASSYSEGNQPQHF. The CDR3 DNA is TGTGCCAGCAGTTACTCCGAGGGGAATCAGCCCCAGCATTTT.